This record looks at one TCR beta chain sequence and its context. Its antigen is unidentified. Sequencing used immunoSEQ multiplex PCR; TCRdb keeps in-frame clones, though not all of them. Counted here are about 16,000 clones, roughly 92% occurring once; the ten biggest clones make up approximately 0.25%. The naive gate required viable CD3+CD4+ or CD3+CD8+ cells with CCR7+CD45RA+CD45RO-CD95-CD27+CD28+ phenotype. On the day of bone marrow donation, the related graft donor provided peripheral blood. Germline V gene lookup returns CDR1 SGHDT and CDR2 YYEEEE. Trimming pared 0 bases from V and 0 bases from J, leaving 13 bases between. The CDR3 extends over 18 amino acids. The data stem from a study of T cells after posttransplantation cyclophosphamide. Whole-study results and caveats: Later post-transplant blood repertoires were often dominated by donor CD8+ memory clones. Skin or GI-infiltrating T cells shared few TRB sequences with blood.

Material for sequencing was naive CD4+ T cells sorted from blood. The source is a woman in her 50s in good health and a related stem cell transplant donor. The chain carries TRBV5-6 and TRBJ2-6; D might be TRBD1 (6 bases). CDR3 nucleotides: TGTGCCAGCAGCTTGGTATTACAGGGACACTCTGGGGCCAACGTCCTGACTTTC. This encodes CASSLVLQGHSGANVLTF. Variable domain in full (rest from reference TRBV5-6 and TRBJ2-6): DAGVTQSPTHLIKTRGQQVTLRCSPKSGHDTVSWYQQALGQGPQFIFQYYEEEERQRGNFPDRFSGHQFPNYSSELNVNALLLGDSALYLCASSLVLQGHSGANVLTFGAGSRLTVL.